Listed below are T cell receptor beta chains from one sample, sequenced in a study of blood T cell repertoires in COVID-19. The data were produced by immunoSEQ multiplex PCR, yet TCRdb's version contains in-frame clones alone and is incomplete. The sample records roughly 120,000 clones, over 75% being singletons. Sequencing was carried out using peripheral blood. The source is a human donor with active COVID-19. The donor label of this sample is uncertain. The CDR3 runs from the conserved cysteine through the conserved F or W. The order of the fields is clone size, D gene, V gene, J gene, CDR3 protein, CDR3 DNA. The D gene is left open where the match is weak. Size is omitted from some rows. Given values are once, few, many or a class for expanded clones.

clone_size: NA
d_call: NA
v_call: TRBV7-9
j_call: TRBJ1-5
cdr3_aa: CASSFGHQPQHF
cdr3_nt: TGTGCCAGCAGCTTCGGACACCAGCCCCAGCATTTT

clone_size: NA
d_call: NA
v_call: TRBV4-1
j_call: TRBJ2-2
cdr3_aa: CASSQDRGPGGVTGELFF
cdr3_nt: TGCGCCAGCAGCCAAGATAGGGGCCCCGGGGGTGTCACCGGGGAGCTGTTTTTT

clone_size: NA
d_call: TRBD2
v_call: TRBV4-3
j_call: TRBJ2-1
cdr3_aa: CASSQEASGGATNNEQFF
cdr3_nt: TGCGCCAGCAGCCAAGAAGCTAGCGGGGGGGCGACTAACAATGAGCAGTTCTTC

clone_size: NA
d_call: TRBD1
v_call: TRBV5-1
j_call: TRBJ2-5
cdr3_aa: CASSPGQGGWETQYF
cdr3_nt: TGCGCCAGCAGCCCGGGACAGGGTGGTTGGGAGACCCAGTACTTC

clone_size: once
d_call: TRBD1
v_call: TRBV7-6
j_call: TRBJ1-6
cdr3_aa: CASSLEGAGTMGNSPLHF
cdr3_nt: TGTGCCAGCAGCTTAGAGGGGGCAGGGACGATGGGGAATTCACCCCTCCACTTT

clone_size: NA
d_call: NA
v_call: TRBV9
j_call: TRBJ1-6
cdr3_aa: CASSVGGWNSPLHF
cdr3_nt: TGTGCCAGCAGCGTAGGCGGTTGGAATTCACCCCTCCACTTT

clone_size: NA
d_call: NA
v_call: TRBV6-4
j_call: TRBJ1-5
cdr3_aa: CASSDSVGAGPQHF
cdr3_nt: TGTGCCAGCAGTGACTCTGTTGGTGCAGGGCCCCAGCATTTT

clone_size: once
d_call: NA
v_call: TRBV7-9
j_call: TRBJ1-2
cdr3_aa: CASSLEARYGYTF
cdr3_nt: TGTGCCAGCAGCTTAGAAGCCCGCTATGGCTACACCTTC

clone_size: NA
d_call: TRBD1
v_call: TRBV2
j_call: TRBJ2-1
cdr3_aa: CASSPGQGDYNEQFF
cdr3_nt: TGTGCCAGCAGCCCGGGACAGGGGGACTACAATGAGCAGTTCTTC

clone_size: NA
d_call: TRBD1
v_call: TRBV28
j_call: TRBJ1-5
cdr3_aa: CASSLQGASNQPQHF
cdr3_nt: TGTGCCAGCAGTTTACAGGGGGCGAGCAATCAGCCCCAGCATTTT